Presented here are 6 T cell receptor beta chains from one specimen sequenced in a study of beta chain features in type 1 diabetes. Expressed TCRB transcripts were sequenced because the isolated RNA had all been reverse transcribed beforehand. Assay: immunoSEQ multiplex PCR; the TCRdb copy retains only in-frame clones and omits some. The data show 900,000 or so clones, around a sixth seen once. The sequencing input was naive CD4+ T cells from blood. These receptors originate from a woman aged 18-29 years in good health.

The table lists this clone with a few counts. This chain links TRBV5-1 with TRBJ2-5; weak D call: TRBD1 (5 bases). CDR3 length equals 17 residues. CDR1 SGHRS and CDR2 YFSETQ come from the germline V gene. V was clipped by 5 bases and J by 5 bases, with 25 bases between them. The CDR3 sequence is CASRASTWNQGLETQYF. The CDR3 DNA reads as TGCGCCAGCAGAGCATCGACCTGGAATCAGGGTTTGGAGACCCAGTACTTC.

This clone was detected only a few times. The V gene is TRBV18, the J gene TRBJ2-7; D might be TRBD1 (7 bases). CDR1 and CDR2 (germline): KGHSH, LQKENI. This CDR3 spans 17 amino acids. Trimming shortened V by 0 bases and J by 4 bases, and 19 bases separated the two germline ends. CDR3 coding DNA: TGTGCCAGCTCACCACCGGGAGGCGGCCCAGGGGGATACGAGCAGTACTTC. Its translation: CASSPPGGGPGGYEQYF.

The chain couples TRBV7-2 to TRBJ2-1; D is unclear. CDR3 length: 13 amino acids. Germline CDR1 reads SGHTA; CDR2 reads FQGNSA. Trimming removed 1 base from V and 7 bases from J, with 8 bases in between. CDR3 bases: TGTGCCAGCAGCTTAGTTCGGCGGAATGAGCAGTTCTTC. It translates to CASSLVRRNEQFF.

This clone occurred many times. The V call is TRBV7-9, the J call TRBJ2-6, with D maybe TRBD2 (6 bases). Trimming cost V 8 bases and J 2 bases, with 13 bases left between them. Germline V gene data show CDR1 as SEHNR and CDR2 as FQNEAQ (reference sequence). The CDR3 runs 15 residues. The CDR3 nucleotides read TGTGCCAGCGTCGGGAGCAGGGCTGGGGCCAACGTCCTGACTTTC. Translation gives CASVGSRAGANVLTF.

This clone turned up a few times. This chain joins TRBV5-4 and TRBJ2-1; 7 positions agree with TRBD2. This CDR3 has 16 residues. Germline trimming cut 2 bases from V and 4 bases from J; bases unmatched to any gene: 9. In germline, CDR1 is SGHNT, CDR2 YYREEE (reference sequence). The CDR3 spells CASSLLGGRGYNEQFF. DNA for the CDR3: TGTGCCAGCAGCTTACTTGGCGGGAGAGGGTACAATGAGCAGTTCTTC.

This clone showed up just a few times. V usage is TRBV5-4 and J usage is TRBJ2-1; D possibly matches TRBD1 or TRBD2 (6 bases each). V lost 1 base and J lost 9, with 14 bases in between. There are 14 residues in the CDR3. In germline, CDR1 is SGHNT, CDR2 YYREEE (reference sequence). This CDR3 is CASSLRTAGSEQFF. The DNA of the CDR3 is TGTGCCAGCAGCTTGAGGACAGCGGGTAGTGAGCAGTTCTTC.